This entry is about one T cell receptor beta chain. Its target is unknown. This entry comes from a study of Ad26.COV2.S vaccination and SARS-CoV-2 variants. The wider study: Sample donor was a member of the COV1001 Ad26.COV2.S trial arm. The authors gave Ad26.COV2.S intramuscularly, either once or twice 56 days apart.

Sample treatment: 15 to 20 received Ad26.COV2.S at low or high dose, single or two shots; about five received placebo; per-sample allocation not given. Day 63 after the first injection of vaccine or placebo was the sampling time. At a Boston site, the person donating was an adult of 18-55 years. Trimming took off 3 bases at V and 4 bases at J, with 12 bases between the two ends. Germline V gene sequence: CDR1 KGHDR, CDR2 SFDVKD. CDR3 length: 15 amino acids. Sequencing used immunoSEQ multiplex PCR; TCRdb keeps in-frame clones, though not all of them. Among around 310,000 clones listed, roughly 88% were seen once. General study points: Spike-specific CD8+ and CD4+ T cell responses reportedly showed substantial breadth after vaccination.

The TCR comes from a person between 18 and 59 years old who received the Ad26.COV2.S COVID-19 vaccine or a placebo. V and J are TRBV24-1 and TRBJ2-1, with D unresolved. The sequenced sample was peripheral blood, obtained in a trial of Ad26.COV2.S vaccine versus placebo. CDR3 DNA sequence: TGTGCCACCAGTGATGCTAGTGCTCCTTACAATGAGCAGTTCTTC. Its translation is CATSDASAPYNEQFF.